These T cell receptor beta chains were read from a single sample in a study of CD8+ T cells in alopecia areata. Clones were read by immunoSEQ multiplex PCR, and TCRdb kept only the in-frame ones, dropping some. The table lists 150,000 or so clones, 87% of them singletons. Sequencing used CD8+ T cells sorted from blood, obtained at week 0. The source of these receptors is a human donor with alopecia areata. The CDR3 runs from the conserved cysteine through the conserved F or W. A D gene is named only where the DNA matches it firmly. Clone size is given for some rows only: seen once, a few or many times, or a class if the clone is expanded.

abundance	v_gene	j_gene	d_gene	CDR3aa	CDR3nt
.	TRBV27	TRBJ2-5	TRBD1	CASSSLTGGAETQYF	TGTGCCAGCAGTTCCCTGACAGGGGGCGCAGAGACCCAGTACTTC
.	TRBV27	TRBJ1-2	TRBD1	CASSPWTGSGLYGYTF	TGTGCCAGCAGTCCGTGGACAGGGAGTGGGTTATATGGCTACACCTTC
once	TRBV5-1	TRBJ2-7	.	CASSGDGQPNYEQYF	TGCGCCAGCAGCGGTGACGGACAGCCAAACTACGAGCAGTACTTC
.	TRBV2	TRBJ2-1	TRBD2	CASVLAGGLQFF	TGTGCCAGCGTCCTAGCGGGGGGGTTGCAGTTCTTC
once	TRBV5-1	TRBJ2-7	TRBD1	CASSDGQGPYEQYF	TGCGCCAGCAGCGATGGACAGGGGCCCTACGAGCAGTACTTC
.	TRBV7-6	TRBJ2-1	.	CASSPSETTYNEQFF	TGTGCCAGCAGCCCGTCTGAGACTACCTACAATGAGCAGTTCTTC
once	TRBV7-7	TRBJ2-3	TRBD2	CASSSSTSGSTDTQYF	TGTGCTAGCAGCTCCTCGACTAGCGGGAGCACAGATACGCAGTATTTT
.	TRBV28	TRBJ1-4	TRBD1	CASSPLAGGREKLFF	TGTGCCAGCAGCCCTTTGGCAGGGGGGCGTGAAAAACTGTTTTTT
.	TRBV4-1	TRBJ1-5	.	CASSQDLAGGEGQPQHF	TGCGCCAGCAGCCAAGATCTTGCGGGGGGCGAGGGTCAGCCCCAGCATTTT
.	TRBV6-5	TRBJ2-1	.	CASSASRTAYNEQFF	TGTGCCAGCAGTGCCTCGCGGACTGCCTACAATGAGCAGTTCTTC
.	TRBV27	TRBJ1-2	.	CASSLTGNYGYTF	TGTGCCAGCAGTTTAACAGGGAACTATGGCTACACCTTC
once	TRBV4-2	TRBJ2-7	.	CASSQEGLAAYEQYF	TGTGCCAGCAGCCAAGAGGGCCTTGCCGCCTACGAGCAGTACTTC
.	TRBV19	TRBJ1-4	TRBD1	CASFDNRGGILFF	TGTGCCAGTTTCGATAACAGGGGAGGCATACTGTTTTTT
.	TRBV5-1	TRBJ2-5	TRBD1	CASSLGTGEYQETQYF	TGCGCCAGCAGCTTGGGGACAGGAGAGTACCAAGAGACCCAGTACTTC
.	TRBV7-9	TRBJ2-1	TRBD2	CASSLVPGLERNNEQFF	TGTGCCAGCAGCTTAGTCCCGGGACTAGAACGAAACAATGAGCAGTTCTTC
.	TRBV27	TRBJ2-7	TRBD2	CASSRTSVYEQYF	TGTGCCAGCAGCCGGACTAGCGTGTACGAGCAGTACTTC
.	TRBV4-1	TRBJ1-2	.	CASSPTSGLYGYTF	TGCGCCAGCAGCCCCACTTCAGGGCTCTATGGCTACACCTTC
.	TRBV4-1	TRBJ2-6	TRBD1	CASTKDRDGSGANVLTF	TGCGCCAGCACTAAAGACAGGGACGGGTCTGGGGCCAACGTCCTGACTTTC
.	TRBV6-5	TRBJ2-1	.	CASSYAPYNEQFF	TGTGCCAGCAGTTACGCTCCATACAATGAGCAGTTCTTC
.	TRBV5-5	TRBJ2-7	.	CASIAGTAPYEQYF	TGTGCCAGCATCGCGGGGACAGCACCCTACGAGCAGTACTTC
.	TRBV13	TRBJ2-7	.	CASSFSYLPSYEQYF	TGTGCCAGCAGCTTTAGTTACCTGCCTTCCTACGAGCAGTACTTC
.	TRBV13	TRBJ1-6	.	CASSFMGVGNNSPLHF	TGTGCCAGCAGCTTTATGGGGGTTGGGAATAATTCACCCCTCCACTTT
.	TRBV7-9	TRBJ2-7	.	CASSLVSYEQYF	TGTGCCAGCAGCTTAGTCTCCTACGAGCAGTACTTC
.	TRBV2	TRBJ2-2	TRBD1	CASQGAKENTGELFF	TGTGCCAGCCAGGGGGCAAAAGAAAACACCGGGGAGCTGTTTTTT
.	TRBV7-3	TRBJ1-6	TRBD1	CASSLGTVANSPLHF	TGTGCCAGCAGCCTAGGGACAGTCGCCAATTCACCCCTCCACTTT
.	TRBV28	TRBJ2-5	.	CASSLEDPETQYF	TGTGCCAGCAGTTTGGAAGATCCAGAGACCCAGTACTTC
.	TRBV4-2	TRBJ2-1	TRBD2	CASSQEGTSGSRSYNEQFF	TGTGCCAGCAGCCAAGAGGGGACTAGCGGGAGCCGCTCCTACAATGAGCAGTTCTTC
.	TRBV5-6	TRBJ2-1	.	CASSLAQGLGSYNEQFF	TGTGCCAGCAGCTTGGCCCAGGGACTTGGATCCTACAATGAGCAGTTCTTC
once	TRBV25-1	TRBJ2-7	TRBD1	CASRTGGEQYF	TGTGCCAGCAGGACAGGGGGCGAGCAGTACTTC
.	TRBV5-1	TRBJ2-1	.	CASSLVAGSEQFF	TGCGCCAGCAGCTTGGTCGCGGGGAGTGAGCAGTTCTTC
.	TRBV7-9	TRBJ1-2	.	CASSSGGRPPYGYTF	TGTGCCAGCAGCTCAGGCGGTCGCCCTCCCTATGGCTACACCTTC
.	TRBV6-5	TRBJ2-7	TRBD2	CASSRTSGGAWEQYF	TGTGCCAGCAGTCGGACTAGCGGGGGGGCCTGGGAGCAGTACTTC